The subject of this entry is one T cell receptor (beta chain). The antigen is not known. The CDR3 totals 15 residues. Trimming took 3 bases from V and 1 from J; bases not matched to a gene: 2. The V gene's germline CDR1 is LGHNA and CDR2 YNFKEQ. The data were taken from a study of graft-versus-host responses after intestinal transplantation. Sequencing used immunoSEQ multiplex PCR; TCRdb keeps in-frame clones, though not all of them. Here the sample spans 80,000 to 100,000 clones, roughly nine tenths being singletons. This material consisted of unstimulated CD4+ T cells sorted from spleen or lymph node cells, taken before transplant. The clonotype comes from a human donor who was the organ donor for an intestinal transplant. This chain connects TRBV4-2 to TRBJ2-1; 8 nucleotides line up with TRBD2. The CDR3, as DNA: TGTGCCAGCAGCCAGCCGGGGGGGTCCTACAATGAGCAGTTCTTC. Translating it yields CASSQPGGSYNEQFF.